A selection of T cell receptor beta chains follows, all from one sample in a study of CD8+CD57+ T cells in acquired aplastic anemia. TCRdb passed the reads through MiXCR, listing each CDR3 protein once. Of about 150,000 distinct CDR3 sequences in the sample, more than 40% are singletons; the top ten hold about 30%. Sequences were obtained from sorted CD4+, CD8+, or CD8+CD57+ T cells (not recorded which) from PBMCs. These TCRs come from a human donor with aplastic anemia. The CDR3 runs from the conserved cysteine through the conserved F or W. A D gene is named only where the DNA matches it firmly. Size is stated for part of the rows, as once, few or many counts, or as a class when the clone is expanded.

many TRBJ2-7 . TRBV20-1 CSARDSVEDEQYF TGCAGTGCTAGAGATTCTGTGGAGGACGAGCAGTACTTC
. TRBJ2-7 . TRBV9 CASSPGLGGSYEQYF TGTGCCAGCAGCCCGGGACTGGGAGGCTCCTACGAGCAGTACTTC
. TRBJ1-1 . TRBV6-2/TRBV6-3 CATTFGATEAFF TGTGCCACCACGTTCGGGGCGACTGAAGCTTTCTTT
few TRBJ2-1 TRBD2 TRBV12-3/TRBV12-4 CASSRLPKRLAGNNEQFF TGTGCCAGCAGTCGCCTACCCAAGCGACTAGCGGGAAACAATGAGCAGTTCTTC
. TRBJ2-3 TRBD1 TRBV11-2 CASSLGTGFADTQYF TGTGCCAGCAGTCTCGGGACAGGGTTTGCAGATACGCAGTATTTT
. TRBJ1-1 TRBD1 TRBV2 CASSRGRQTEAFF TGTGCCAGCAGTAGGGGGCGGCAGACTGAAGCTTTCTTT
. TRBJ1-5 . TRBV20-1 CSASRGNSNQPQHF TGCAGTGCTAGCCGGGGGAATAGCAATCAGCCCCAGCATTTT
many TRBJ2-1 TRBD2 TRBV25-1 CASSGGTSGALSYNEQFF TGTGCCAGCAGTGGGGGGACTAGCGGGGCTCTCTCCTACAATGAGCAGTTCTTC
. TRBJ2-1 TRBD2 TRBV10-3 CASSFPLLAVRGYNEQFF TGTGCCAGCAGTTTCCCGTTACTAGCGGTGAGGGGGTACAATGAGCAGTTCTTC
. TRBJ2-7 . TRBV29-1 CSVEDASSYEQYF TGCAGCGTTGAGGACGCGAGCTCCTACGAGCAGTACTTC
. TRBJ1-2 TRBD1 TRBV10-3 CAAQSGTASLYGYTF TGTGCCGCTCAGTCCGGGACAGCTTCTCTATATGGCTACACCTTC
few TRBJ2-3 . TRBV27 CASRAVLGTDTQYF TGTGCCAGCAGGGCGGTGCTCGGCACAGATACGCAGTATTTT
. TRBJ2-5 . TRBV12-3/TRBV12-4 CASSPTWGLETQYF TGTGCCAGCAGTCCGACATGGGGCTTGGAGACCCAGTACTTC
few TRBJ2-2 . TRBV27 CASSSPWRGLGGELFF TGTGCCAGCAGTTCCCCCTGGAGAGGGCTAGGCGGGGAGCTGTTTTTT
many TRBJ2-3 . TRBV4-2 CASSQALAPDTQYF TGTGCCAGCAGCCAAGCACTAGCCCCAGATACGCAGTATTTT
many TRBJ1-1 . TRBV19 CASSIFLNTEAFF TGTGCCAGTAGTATTTTCCTGAACACTGAAGCTTTCTTT
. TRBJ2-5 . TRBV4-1 CASSYLGAQETQYF TGCGCCAGCAGCTACCTTGGGGCCCAAGAGACCCAGTACTTC
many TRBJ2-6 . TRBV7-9 CASSLAMALGTSGANVLTF TGTGCCAGCAGCTTAGCGATGGCCCTCGGGACCTCTGGGGCCAACGTCCTGACTTTC
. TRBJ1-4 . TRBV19 CASSIRPGPATNEKLFF TGTGCCAGTAGTATTCGGCCAGGGCCAGCAACTAATGAAAAACTGTTTTTT
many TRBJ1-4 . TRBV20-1 CSARDPRDGNEKLFF TGCAGTGCTAGAGACCCGCGGGACGGAAATGAAAAACTGTTTTTT
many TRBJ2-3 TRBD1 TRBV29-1 CSAYRTGGFTDTQYF TGCAGCGCCTATCGGACAGGGGGCTTCACAGATACGCAGTATTTT
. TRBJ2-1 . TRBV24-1 CATSGGRGDHNEQLF TGTGCCACCAGTGGGGGTAGGGGGGACCACAATGAGCAGCTCTTC
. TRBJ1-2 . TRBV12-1 CASSAGHRNYGYTF TGTGCCAGCAGCGCCGGACACAGGAACTATGGCTACACCTTC
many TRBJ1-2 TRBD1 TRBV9 CASSETTGGAIGGYTF TGTGCCAGCAGCGAGACGACAGGGGGTGCGATCGGTGGCTACACCTTC
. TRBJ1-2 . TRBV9 CASTPLEGNYGYTF TGTGCCAGCACCCCACTGGAGGGTAACTATGGCTACACCTTC
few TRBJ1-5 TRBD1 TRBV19 CASKPGQGNQPQHF TGTGCCAGTAAGCCGGGACAGGGGAATCAGCCCCAGCATTTT
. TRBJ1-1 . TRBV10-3 CAIGREEHTEAFF TGTGCCATCGGCAGAGAGGAACACACTGAAGCTTTCTTT
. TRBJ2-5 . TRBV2 CASSDGGAETQYF TGCGCCAGCAGTGATGGGGGGGCTGAGACCCAGTACTTC
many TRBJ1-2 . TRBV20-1 CSARDSYRAYGYTF TGCAGTGCTAGAGATTCTTACAGGGCCTATGGCTACACCTTC
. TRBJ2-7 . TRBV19 CASSIPSGSSYEQYF TGTGCCAGTAGTATCCCCTCAGGGAGCTCCTACGAGCAGTACTTC
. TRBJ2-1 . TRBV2 CASSVGVLGEQFF TGTGCCAGCAGTGTGGGGGTACTGGGTGAGCAGTTCTTC
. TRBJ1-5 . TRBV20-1 CSARSGNQPQHF TGCAGTGCTAGATCCGGGAATCAGCCCCAGCATTTT
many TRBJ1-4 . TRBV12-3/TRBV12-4 CASRQPSGMNEKLFF TGTGCCAGCAGACAACCCTCGGGAATGAATGAAAAACTGTTTTTT
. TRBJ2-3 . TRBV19 CASNPRDFSTDTQYF TGTGCCAGTAACCCCCGGGACTTCTCCACAGATACGCAGTATTTT
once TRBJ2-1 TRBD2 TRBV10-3 CAISLWLADYNEQFF TGTGCCATCAGCTTGTGGCTAGCGGACTACAATGAGCAGTTCTTC
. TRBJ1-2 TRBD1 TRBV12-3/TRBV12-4 CASSPTGGGGYGYTF TGTGCCAGCAGCCCCACAGGGGGCGGAGGGTATGGCTACACCTTC
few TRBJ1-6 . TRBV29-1 CSVDMGGNSPLHF TGCAGCGTTGATATGGGAGGTAATTCACCCCTCCACTTT
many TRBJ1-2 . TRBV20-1 CSARPPGHYGYTF TGCAGTGCTAGACCTCCCGGACACTATGGCTACACCTTC
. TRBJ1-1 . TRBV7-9 CASSIMGAVNTEAFF TGTGCCAGCAGCATCATGGGGGCAGTGAACACTGAAGCTTTCTTT
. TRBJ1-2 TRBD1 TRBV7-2 CASSLGTANSGYTF TGTGCCAGCAGCCTGGGGACAGCAAACTCTGGCTACACCTTC
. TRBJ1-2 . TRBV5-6 CASSFTGQSGYTF TGTGCCAGCAGCTTCACGGGACAAAGTGGCTACACCTTC
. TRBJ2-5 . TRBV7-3 CASSFHSGRQTQYF TGTGCCAGCAGCTTTCACAGCGGACGCCAGACCCAGTACTTC
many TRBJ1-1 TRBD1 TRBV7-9 CASTRGQGARDGEAFF TGTGCCAGCACCCGTGGACAGGGGGCGCGGGATGGTGAAGCTTTCTTT
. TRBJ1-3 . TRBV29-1 CSVTGSGNTIYF TGCAGCGTTACAGGGAGTGGAAACACCATATATTTT
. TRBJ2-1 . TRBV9 CASSPKLSSYNEQFF TGTGCCAGCAGCCCGAAGCTGAGCTCCTACAATGAGCAGTTCTTC
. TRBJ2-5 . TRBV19 CASSMGVAETQYF TGTGCCAGTAGTATGGGCGTTGCGGAGACCCAGTACTTC
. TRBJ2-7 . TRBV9 CASSVAGGSEQYF TGTGCCAGCAGCGTAGCCGGGGGAAGTGAGCAGTACTTC
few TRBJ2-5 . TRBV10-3 CAITRSNQETQYF TGTGCCATCACCCGGAGCAACCAAGAGACCCAGTACTTC